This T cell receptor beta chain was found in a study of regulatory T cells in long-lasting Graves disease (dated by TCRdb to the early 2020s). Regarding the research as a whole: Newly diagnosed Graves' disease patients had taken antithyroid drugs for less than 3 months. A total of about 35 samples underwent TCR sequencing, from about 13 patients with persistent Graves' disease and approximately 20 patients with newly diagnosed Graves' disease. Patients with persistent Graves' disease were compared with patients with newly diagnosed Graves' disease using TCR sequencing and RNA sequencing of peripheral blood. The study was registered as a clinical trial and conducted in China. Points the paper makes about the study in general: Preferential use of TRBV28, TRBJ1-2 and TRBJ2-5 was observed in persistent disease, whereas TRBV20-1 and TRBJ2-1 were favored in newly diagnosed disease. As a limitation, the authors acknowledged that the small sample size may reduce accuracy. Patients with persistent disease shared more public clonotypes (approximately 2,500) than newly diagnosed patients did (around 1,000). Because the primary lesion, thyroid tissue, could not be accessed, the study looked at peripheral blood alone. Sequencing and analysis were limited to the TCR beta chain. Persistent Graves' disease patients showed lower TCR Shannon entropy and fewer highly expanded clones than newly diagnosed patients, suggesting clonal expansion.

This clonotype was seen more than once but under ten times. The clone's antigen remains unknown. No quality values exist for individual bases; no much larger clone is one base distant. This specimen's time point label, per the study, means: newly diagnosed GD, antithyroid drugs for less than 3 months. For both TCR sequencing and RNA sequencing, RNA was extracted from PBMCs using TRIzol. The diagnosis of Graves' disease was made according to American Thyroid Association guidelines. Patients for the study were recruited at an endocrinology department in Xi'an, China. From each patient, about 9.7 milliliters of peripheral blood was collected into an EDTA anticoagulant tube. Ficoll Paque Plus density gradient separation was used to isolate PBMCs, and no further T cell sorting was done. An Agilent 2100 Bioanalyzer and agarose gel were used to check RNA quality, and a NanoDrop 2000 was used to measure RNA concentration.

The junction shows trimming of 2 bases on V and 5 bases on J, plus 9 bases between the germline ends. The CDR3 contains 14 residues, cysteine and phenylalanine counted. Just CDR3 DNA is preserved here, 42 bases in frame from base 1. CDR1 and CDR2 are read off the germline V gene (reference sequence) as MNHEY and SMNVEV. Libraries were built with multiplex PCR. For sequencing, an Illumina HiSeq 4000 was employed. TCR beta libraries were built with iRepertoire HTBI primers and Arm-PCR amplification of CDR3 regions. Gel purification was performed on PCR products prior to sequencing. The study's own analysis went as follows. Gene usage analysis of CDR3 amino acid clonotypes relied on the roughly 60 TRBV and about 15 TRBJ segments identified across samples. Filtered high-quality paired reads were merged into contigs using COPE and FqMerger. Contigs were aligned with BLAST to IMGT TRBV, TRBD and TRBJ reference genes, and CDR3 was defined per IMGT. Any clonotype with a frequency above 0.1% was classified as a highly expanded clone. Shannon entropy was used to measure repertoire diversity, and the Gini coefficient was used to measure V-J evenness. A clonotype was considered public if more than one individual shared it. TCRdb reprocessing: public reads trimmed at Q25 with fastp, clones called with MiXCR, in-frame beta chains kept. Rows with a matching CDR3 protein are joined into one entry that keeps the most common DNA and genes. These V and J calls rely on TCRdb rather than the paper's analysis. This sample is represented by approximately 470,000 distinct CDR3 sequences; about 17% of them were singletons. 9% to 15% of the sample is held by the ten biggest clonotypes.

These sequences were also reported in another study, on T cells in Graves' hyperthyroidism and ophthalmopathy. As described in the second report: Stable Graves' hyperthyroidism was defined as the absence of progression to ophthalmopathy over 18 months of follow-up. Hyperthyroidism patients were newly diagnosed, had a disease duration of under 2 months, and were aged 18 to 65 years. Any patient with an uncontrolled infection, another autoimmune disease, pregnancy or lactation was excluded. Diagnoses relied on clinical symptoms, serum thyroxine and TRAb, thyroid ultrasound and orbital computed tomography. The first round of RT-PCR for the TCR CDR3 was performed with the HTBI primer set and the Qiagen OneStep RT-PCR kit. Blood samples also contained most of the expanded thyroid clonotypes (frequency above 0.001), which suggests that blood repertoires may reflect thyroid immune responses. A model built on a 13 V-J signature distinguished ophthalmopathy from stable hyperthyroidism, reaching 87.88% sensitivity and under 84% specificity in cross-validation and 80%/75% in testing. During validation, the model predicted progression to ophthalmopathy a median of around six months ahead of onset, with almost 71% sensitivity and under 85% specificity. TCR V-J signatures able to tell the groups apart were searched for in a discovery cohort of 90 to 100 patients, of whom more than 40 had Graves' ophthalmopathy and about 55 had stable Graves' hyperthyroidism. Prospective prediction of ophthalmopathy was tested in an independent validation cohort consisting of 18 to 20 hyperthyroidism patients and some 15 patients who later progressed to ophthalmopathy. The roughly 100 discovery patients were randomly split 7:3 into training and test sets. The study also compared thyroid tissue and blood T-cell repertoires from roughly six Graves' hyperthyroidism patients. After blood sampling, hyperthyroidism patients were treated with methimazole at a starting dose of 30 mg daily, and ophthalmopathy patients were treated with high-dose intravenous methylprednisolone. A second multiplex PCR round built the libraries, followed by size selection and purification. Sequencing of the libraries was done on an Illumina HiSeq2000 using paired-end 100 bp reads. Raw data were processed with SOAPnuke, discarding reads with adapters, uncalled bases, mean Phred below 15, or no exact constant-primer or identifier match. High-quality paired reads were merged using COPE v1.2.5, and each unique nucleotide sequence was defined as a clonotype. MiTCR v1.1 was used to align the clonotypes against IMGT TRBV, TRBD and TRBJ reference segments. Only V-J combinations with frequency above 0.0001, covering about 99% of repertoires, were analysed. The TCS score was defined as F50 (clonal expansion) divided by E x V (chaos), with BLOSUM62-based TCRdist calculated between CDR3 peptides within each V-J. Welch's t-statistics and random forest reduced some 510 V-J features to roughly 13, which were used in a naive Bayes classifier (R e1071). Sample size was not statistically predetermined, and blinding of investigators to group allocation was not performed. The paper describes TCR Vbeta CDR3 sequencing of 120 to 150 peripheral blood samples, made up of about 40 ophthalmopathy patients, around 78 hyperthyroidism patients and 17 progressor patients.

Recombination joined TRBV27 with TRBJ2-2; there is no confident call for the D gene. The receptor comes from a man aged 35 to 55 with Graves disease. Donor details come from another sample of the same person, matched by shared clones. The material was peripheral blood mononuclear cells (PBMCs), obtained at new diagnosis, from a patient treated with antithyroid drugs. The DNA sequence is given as TGTGCCAGCAGTTTACAACCTTTTACCGGGGAGCTGTTTTTT. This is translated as CASSLQPFTGELFF.